These 31 T cell receptor beta chains came from one sample sequenced in a study of human T cells and chemical hapten exposure. This sample's time point: healthy volunteer bleed at 6 weeks. The template was total RNA from unfractionated whole blood. TCRdb reanalysed the RACE reads using MiXCR and keeps one entry per CDR3 protein. The sample contains under 45,000 distinct CDR3 sequences, roughly 5% of which appear only once. Sequencing was done on a sample of whole blood. These receptors all stem from a human donor in good health. Some clones in this sample may be carry-over from other donors' samples.

This clonotype showed up many times. This chain uses TRBV30 with TRBJ2-5; the D is unclear. Deletions cut 0 bases from V and 9 bases from J, with 8 bases between. Germline-derived CDR1 and CDR2 are GTSNPN and SVGIG (reference sequence). The CDR3 is 11 residues long. The CDR3 is CAWSVKYAQYF. The CDR3 DNA sequence: TGTGCCTGGAGTGTAAAGTACGCCCAGTACTTC.

This clonotype is judged medium-sized. This chain connects TRBV12-3 or TRBV12-4 to TRBJ2-6; D might be TRBD1 (6 bases). Deletions cut 4 bases from V and 2 bases from J, with 12 bases between. CDR3 length equals 16 residues. CDR3 amino acids: CASSSGTLTGANVLTF. The CDR3 nucleotides are TGTGCCAGCAGTTCCGGGACACTTACTGGGGCCAACGTCCTGACTTTC.

This clonotype came up many times. V gene TRBV20-1 combines with J gene TRBJ2-5; 7 bases are shared with TRBD1. V was pared by 5 bases and J by 5 bases, with 5 bases of the junction left unmatched. The CDR3 has 12 amino acids. CDR1 and CDR2 (germline): DFQATT, SNEGSKA (reference sequence). The CDR3 is CSAPSRGETQYF. The CDR3 DNA follows: TGCAGTGCTCCCTCCAGGGGGGAGACCCAGTACTTC.

The table lists this clonotype with a few counts. This rearrangement joins TRBV12-3 or TRBV12-4 to TRBJ1-1; 10 bases align to TRBD1. The CDR3 runs 15 residues. J lost 11 bases, V lost 5 bases, and 14 bases had no gene match. CDR3 DNA: TGTGCCAGCAGTCCCAACAGGGGGACAGGGGTGAACGCTTTCTTT. Its protein product is CASSPNRGTGVNAFF.

The chain uses TRBV11-2 and TRBJ1-1; the D gene is possibly TRBD1 (5 bases). Germline V CDR1 and CDR2: SGHAT, FQNNGV. The CDR3 extends over 14 amino acids. The V and J ends lost 4 bases and 1 base respectively, with 10 bases between them. CDR3 residues: CASSSTRGNTEAFF. In DNA form, the CDR3 reads TGTGCCAGCAGCTCCACAAGGGGGAACACTGAAGCTTTCTTT.

This clonotype was found many times. The rearrangement uses TRBV5-1 and TRBJ2-7; D remains ambiguous. Germline V gene sequence: CDR1 SGHRS, CDR2 YFSETQ. V was clipped by 4 bases and J by 5 bases, with 16 bases between them. The CDR3 has 14 amino acids. Written as DNA, the CDR3 is TGCGCCAGCAGCGTCGAACGGCGATCCCACGAGCAGTACTTC. Translated: CASSVERRSHEQYF. The entire variable domain, with the rest obtained from reference TRBV5-1 and TRBJ2-7, is as follows: KAGVTQTPRYLIKTRGQQVTLSCSPISGHRSVSWYQQTPGQGLQFLFEYFSETQRNKGNFPGRFSGRQFSNSRSEMNVSTLELGDSALYLCASSVERRSHEQYFGPGTRLTVT.

This chain uses TRBV14 with TRBJ1-6; D not certain. Germline lookup yields CDR1 SGHDN and CDR2 FVKESK. The V gene lost 4 bases and the J gene lost 10 bases, with 11 bases spanning the gap. This CDR3 comprises 13 residues. Here the CDR3 DNA reads TGTGCCAGCAGCCGTCCCCGGGTCTCACCCCTCCACTTT. It is translated as CASSRPRVSPLHF.

This clonotype has a count of ten or more. V is TRBV7-6 and J is TRBJ1-1; perhaps TRBD1 as D (5 bases). The V gene lost 6 bases and the J gene lost 3 bases, with 14 bases spanning the gap. Germline CDR1 is SGHVS and CDR2 is FNYEAQ. CDR3 size: 14 residues. The CDR3 region has the DNA TGTGCCAGCAGGTCCTCAGGGCGCCACACTGAAGCTTTCTTT. Translated, it gives CASRSSGRHTEAFF.

V and J are TRBV6-5 and TRBJ1-1; 7 bases fit TRBD1. The germline V gene encodes CDR1 MNHEY and CDR2 SVGAGI. J was trimmed by 5 bases and V by 4 bases; bases with no gene match: 4. The CDR3 has 13 residues. CDR3 DNA sequence: TGTGCCAGCAGTTTTGAGGGGGCGACTGAAGCTTTCTTT. It specifies CASSFEGATEAFF.

This clonotype was found a few times. This chain links TRBV7-9 with TRBJ1-2, with no clear D. The CDR3 runs 11 residues. Per the germline V gene, CDR1 is SEHNR and CDR2 is FQNEAQ (reference sequence). The CDR3 is CAYPTNYGYTF. CDR3 DNA: TGTGCTTACCCAACAAATTATGGCTACACCTTC.

This clonotype occurred many times. This chain uses TRBV7-6 with TRBJ2-6, with no clear D. Trimming took off 5 bases at V and 4 bases at J, with 9 bases between the two ends. Germline V gene data show CDR1 as SGHVS and CDR2 as FNYEAQ. The CDR3 contains 14 residues. This CDR3 is CASSLMGGANVLTF. CDR3 nucleotides: TGTGCCAGCAGCCTAATGGGGGGGGCCAACGTCCTGACTTTC. Together with reference TRBV7-6 and TRBJ2-6, the CDR3 gives the full variable domain: GAGVSQSPRYKVTKRGQDVALRCDPISGHVSLYWYRQALGQGPEFLTYFNYEAQQDKSGLPNDRFSAERPEGSISTLTIQRTEQRDSAMYRCASSLMGGANVLTFGAGSRLTVL.

Comments on this clonotype: A read error may be the cause here, since a much bigger clone is one base away. The chain employs TRBV5-1 and TRBJ2-1; 8 bases fit TRBD2. This CDR3 comprises 15 residues. V dropped 0 bases and J dropped 7; count of bases not matched to a gene: 6. Per germline, CDR1 SGHRS and CDR2 YFSETQ. CDR3 amino acids: CASSLGSSGVNEQFF. The DNA of the CDR3 is TGCGCCAGCAGCTTGGGCAGTAGCGGGGTTAATGAGCAGTTCTTC. Variable domain in full (rest from reference TRBV5-1 and TRBJ2-1): KAGVTQTPRYLIKTRGQQVTLSCSPISGHRSVSWYQQTPGQGLQFLFEYFSETQRNKGNFPGRFSGRQFSNSRSEMNVSTLELGDSALYLCASSLGSSGVNEQFFGPGTRLTVL.

This chain joins TRBV2 and TRBJ1-1; 8 nucleotides line up with TRBD1. The CDR3 runs to 14 residues. V trimming: 6 bases; J trimming: 3 bases; junction bases outside the gene matches: 6. Looked up from germline, CDR1 is SNHLY and CDR2 is FYNNEI. CDR3 sequence reads: CASSPRGRDTEAFF. The CDR3 region has the DNA TGTGCCAGCAGCCCCAGGGGGCGCGACACTGAAGCTTTCTTT. Full variable domain (rest looked up from reference TRBV2 and TRBJ1-1): EPEVTQTPSHQVTQMGQEVILRCVPISNHLYFYWYRQILGQKVEFLVSFYNNEISEKSEIFDDQFSVERPDGSNFTLKIRSTKLEDSAMYFCASSPRGRDTEAFFGQGTRLTVV.

Ten or more counts support this clonotype. V usage is TRBV12-3 or TRBV12-4 and J usage is TRBJ2-2; 7 bases match TRBD2. Germline trimming cut 7 bases from V and 7 bases from J; bases unmatched to any gene: 6. The CDR3 is 13 amino acids. CDR3 in DNA: TGTGCCAGCACCGTAACGGGGGGCGGGGAGCTGTTTTTT. It codes for CASTVTGGGELFF.

This clonotype was detected a few times. J is TRBJ2-3 and V is TRBV6-6; D remains unclear. The CDR3 spans 11 residues. Trimming took 5 bases from V and 4 from J, leaving 4 bases between them. Germline V gene sequence: CDR1 MNHNY, CDR2 SVGAGI (reference sequence). CDR3 coding DNA: TGTGCCAGCAGTAGGGCAGATACGCAGTATTTT. This encodes CASSRADTQYF.

In this sample, this clonotype turned up many times. The chain links TRBV10-2 to TRBJ2-6; no clear D gene. The V end was cut by 4 bases, the J end by 0 bases, with 7 bases between. Germline CDR1 WSHSY, CDR2 SAAADI. The CDR3 sequence is 15 residues long. The CDR3 DNA follows: TGCGCCAGCAGTGTCACTCGCTCTGGGGCCAACGTCCTGACTTTC. Translation: CASSVTRSGANVLTF.

This clonotype appeared many times. The chain joins TRBV12-3 or TRBV12-4 to TRBJ2-7; D remains unclear. V was shortened by 9 bases and J by 5 bases, with 11 bases between the two germline ends. The CDR3 has 11 amino acids. CDR3 in amino acids: CASRFRDEQYF. CDR3 DNA sequence: TGTGCCAGTCGCTTTCGGGACGAGCAGTACTTC.

This clonotype was recorded at least ten times. V is TRBV6-1 and J is TRBJ1-2, with 10 bases that match TRBD1. Germline-derived CDR1 and CDR2 are MNHNS and SASEGT. The CDR3 consists of 12 residues. V lost 8 bases to trimming and J lost 8 bases; unmatched junction nucleotides: 5. CDR3 protein: CASSDRGNGYTF. The CDR3 nucleotides are TGTGCCAGCTCGGACAGGGGGAACGGCTACACCTTC.

This clonotype appeared many times. V and J are TRBV12-3 or TRBV12-4 and TRBJ2-3; TRBD2 matches at 13 bases. The ends lost 8 bases at V and 4 bases at J; junction bases unmatched: 9. There are 16 residues in the CDR3. The CDR3 loop reads CASGGLAGRVADTQYF. The CDR3 DNA follows: TGTGCCAGCGGGGGACTAGCGGGACGTGTTGCAGATACGCAGTATTTT.

J is TRBJ1-1 and V is TRBV27, with 9 positions matching TRBD1. This CDR3 region has 14 residues. V was clipped by 6 bases and J by 6 bases; unmatched bases: 8. Germline V lookup: CDR1 MNHEY, CDR2 SMNVEV (reference sequence). The CDR3 DNA reads as TGTGCCAGCAGGACAGGGGGACACCAAGCTGAAGCTTTCTTT. This encodes CASRTGGHQAEAFF.

There are many counts of this clonotype. V usage is TRBV3-1 and J usage is TRBJ2-1; TRBD1 matches at 7 bases. V shed 8 bases and J 4 bases; nucleotides not matched to a gene: 14. Germline CDR1 and CDR2: LGHDT and YNNKEL (reference sequence). The CDR3 consists of 16 residues. The CDR3 nucleotides read TGTGCCAGCTCGACAGAGGGGACAGCGATATACAATGAGCAGTTCTTC. This gives the protein CASSTEGTAIYNEQFF.

The table lists this clonotype with many counts. The gene calls are TRBV6-1 and TRBJ2-1; the match to TRBD2 covers 10 bases. Per germline, CDR1 MNHNS and CDR2 SASEGT. The CDR3 is 17 residues long. Trimming took 4 bases from V and 0 from J; bases not matched to a gene: 6. CDR3 loop: CASSGLSSGGSYNEQFF. CDR3 coding DNA: TGTGCCAGCAGTGGTCTATCTAGCGGGGGCTCCTACAATGAGCAGTTCTTC.

This clonotype was seen many times. The V and J genes are TRBV4-2 and TRBJ2-5; D gene ambiguous. V was cut by 1 base and J by 2 bases, with 11 bases left in between. The CDR3 is made up of 15 amino acids. CDR1 and CDR2 from the germline V gene are LGHNA and YNFKEQ. The CDR3 spells CASSQGVAEQETQYF. CDR3 DNA: TGTGCCAGCAGCCAAGGGGTAGCCGAGCAAGAGACCCAGTACTTC.

This clonotype is categorized as medium-sized. The chain uses TRBV27 and TRBJ2-3, with TRBD2 matching over 10 bases. V dropped 5 bases and J dropped 5; count of bases not matched to a gene: 13. This CDR3 spans 17 amino acids. Looked up from germline, CDR1 is MNHEY and CDR2 is SMNVEV (reference sequence). This CDR3 is CASSLIEAGGPEDTQYF. The CDR3 nucleotides are TGTGCCAGCAGTCTCATCGAAGCGGGGGGGCCTGAAGATACGCAGTATTTT.

There are many counts of this clonotype. This chain links TRBV2 with TRBJ2-3; TRBD2 might be the D (5 bases). The V gene's germline CDR1 is SNHLY and CDR2 FYNNEI. Trimming shortened V by 3 bases and J by 3 bases, and 7 bases separated the two germline ends. The CDR3 length is 13 residues. The CDR3 sequence: CASSDWETDTQYF. The CDR3 region has the DNA TGTGCCAGCAGTGATTGGGAGACAGATACGCAGTATTTT.

Concerning this clonotype itself: One base away lies a much larger clone, so this may be a sequencing read error. CDR3: CASSSRMDGGLFF. The CDR3 nucleotides are TGCGCCAGCAGCTCTCGTATGGACGGGGGGCTGTTTTTT. The chain joins TRBV5-1 to TRBJ2-2; the D gene is possibly TRBD2 (6 bases). Germline CDR1 and CDR2: SGHRS and YFSETQ. This CDR3 has 13 residues.

This clonotype was seen ten or more times. The chain is built from TRBV6-5 and TRBJ1-1, with D perhaps TRBD1 (6 bases). V lost 5 bases to trimming and J lost 5 bases, with 15 bases between them. The CDR3 runs 14 residues. The germline V gene has CDR1 MNHEY and CDR2 SVGAGI. Written as DNA, the CDR3 is TGTGCCAGCAGTGTACAGGGCAGGAGGACTGAAGCTTTCTTT. It translates to CASSVQGRRTEAFF.

This clonotype was picked up many times. V is TRBV5-1 and J is TRBJ1-4; possible D gene TRBD1, 6 bases. CDR1 is SGHRS, CDR2 YFSETQ, per germline. CDR3 size: 16 residues. The V gene lost 2 bases and the J gene lost 5 bases, with 16 bases spanning the gap. The CDR3 sequence is CASSFGGGGGNEKLFF. The CDR3 DNA is TGCGCCAGCAGCTTTGGAGGAGGGGGTGGAAATGAAAAACTGTTTTTT.

This clonotype was seen repeatedly, ten times or more. The V gene is TRBV30, the J gene TRBJ1-2; the D is unclear. The CDR3 sequence is 12 residues long. Germline V gene data show CDR1 as GTSNPN and CDR2 as SVGIG (reference sequence). Trimming took 1 base from V and 4 from J, leaving 7 bases between them. The CDR3 coding sequence is TGTGCCTGGAGTGGGGGTCTCTATGGCTACACCTTC. Translating it yields CAWSGGLYGYTF.

This clonotype has ten or more counts. The V call is TRBV5-1, the J call TRBJ1-3; 7 bases align to TRBD1. V lost 4 bases, J lost 4 bases, and 8 bases stayed unmatched. Germline V gene lookup returns CDR1 SGHRS and CDR2 YFSETQ. The CDR3 spans 15 residues. For the CDR3, the DNA is TGCGCCAGCAGCAATCAACAGGGGAGAGGAAACACCATATATTTT. It is translated as CASSNQQGRGNTIYF.

This clonotype was picked up many times. The chain joins TRBV20-1 to TRBJ1-1; possible D gene TRBD1, 6 bases. Germline V gene lookup returns CDR1 DFQATT and CDR2 SNEGSKA (reference sequence). Trimming took 2 bases from V and 1 from J, leaving 11 bases between them. The CDR3 has 14 residues. CDR3 sequence reads: CSARPGQWNTEAFF. In DNA, the CDR3 is TGCAGTGCTAGACCTGGACAGTGGAACACTGAAGCTTTCTTT.